These T cell receptor beta chains were read from a single sample in a study of a mutant IDH1 vaccine in newly diagnosed glioma. The method was immunoSEQ multiplex PCR; TCRdb's version includes in-frame clones alone and lacks a portion of them. The sample yields 45,000 to 70,000 clones, more than 85% seen once. The source was PBMCs, collected from a glioma patient treated with radiotherapy, temozolomide or both. The receptors stem from a man aged 50 to 60 with glioma. CDR3s include the opening cysteine and the closing phenylalanine or tryptophan. D genes are given only for firm matches. Part of the rows lack a size; the others show once, few, many or a class for expanded clones.

D gene: TRBD1; V gene: TRBV6-1; clone size: .; J gene: TRBJ1-2; CDR3 DNA: TGTGCCAGCAGTGCCGGGACAGACTATGGCTACACCTTC; CDR3 protein: CASSAGTDYGYTF
D gene: .; V gene: TRBV7-8; clone size: .; J gene: TRBJ2-7; CDR3 DNA: TGTGCCAGCAGTTCACCTGGGATCTACGAGCAGTACTTC; CDR3 protein: CASSSPGIYEQYF
D gene: TRBD1; V gene: TRBV28; clone size: .; J gene: TRBJ1-1; CDR3 DNA: TGTGCCAGCAGACCCAGGACAGGGTACATGAACACTGAAGCTTTCTTT; CDR3 protein: CASRPRTGYMNTEAFF
D gene: TRBD2; V gene: TRBV6-5; clone size: .; J gene: TRBJ2-5; CDR3 DNA: TGTGCCAGCAGTTTGAGCGGTAGCGGGGGGGCACAGACCCAGTACTTC; CDR3 protein: CASSLSGSGGAQTQYF
D gene: .; V gene: TRBV11-2; clone size: .; J gene: TRBJ2-5; CDR3 DNA: TGTGCCAGCAGCTCCTATATTGAGACCCAGTACTTC; CDR3 protein: CASSSYIETQYF
D gene: .; V gene: TRBV5-1; clone size: .; J gene: TRBJ2-5; CDR3 DNA: TGCGCCAGCAGCTTATTGCAGAAAAACAAAGAGACCCAGTACTTC; CDR3 protein: CASSLLQKNKETQYF
D gene: .; V gene: TRBV4-3; clone size: .; J gene: TRBJ2-5; CDR3 DNA: TGCGCCAGCAGCCAACGGTCTAGGGAGACCCAGTACTTC; CDR3 protein: CASSQRSRETQYF
D gene: TRBD1; V gene: TRBV6-4; clone size: few; J gene: TRBJ1-5; CDR3 DNA: TGTGCCAGCAGTGAGGGACAGGGCAATCAGCCCCAGCATTTT; CDR3 protein: CASSEGQGNQPQHF
D gene: .; V gene: TRBV9; clone size: .; J gene: TRBJ2-3; CDR3 DNA: TGTGCCAGCAGCGTACCTTCAGATACGCAGTATTTT; CDR3 protein: CASSVPSDTQYF
D gene: .; V gene: TRBV7-2; clone size: .; J gene: TRBJ1-1; CDR3 DNA: TGTGCCAGCACCCAAGGGTCCCGGGTTTACACTGAAGCTTTCTTT; CDR3 protein: CASTQGSRVYTEAFF
D gene: .; V gene: TRBV5-1; clone size: .; J gene: TRBJ2-7; CDR3 DNA: TGCGCCAGCAGCTGGACGGGAGACGGATACGAGCAGTACTTC; CDR3 protein: CASSWTGDGYEQYF
D gene: TRBD1; V gene: TRBV18; clone size: .; J gene: TRBJ2-1; CDR3 DNA: TGTGCCAGCTCGAGACAGGGGGGCTCCTACAATGAGCAGTTCTTC; CDR3 protein: CASSRQGGSYNEQFF
D gene: .; V gene: TRBV5-4; clone size: .; J gene: TRBJ2-3; CDR3 DNA: TGTGCCAGCAGCCCTAACAGAGATACGCAGTATTTT; CDR3 protein: CASSPNRDTQYF
D gene: .; V gene: TRBV18; clone size: .; J gene: TRBJ1-1; CDR3 DNA: TGTGCCAGCTCACCGGTGATGGGATTGAACACTGAAGCTTTCTTT; CDR3 protein: CASSPVMGLNTEAFF
D gene: .; V gene: TRBV5-1; clone size: .; J gene: TRBJ1-3; CDR3 DNA: TGCGCCAGCAGTCCTCGCGGAGGAAACACCATATATTTT; CDR3 protein: CASSPRGGNTIYF
D gene: .; V gene: TRBV28; clone size: .; J gene: TRBJ2-3; CDR3 DNA: TGTGCCAGCAGTTTGGTGGGACTGGCCACAGATACGCAGTATTTT; CDR3 protein: CASSLVGLATDTQYF
D gene: .; V gene: TRBV6-4; clone size: .; J gene: TRBJ2-7; CDR3 DNA: TGTGCCAGCAAGGCCCCAGGGGGGGAGCAGTACTTC; CDR3 protein: CASKAPGGEQYF
D gene: .; V gene: TRBV7-3; clone size: .; J gene: TRBJ2-5; CDR3 DNA: TGTGCCAGCAGCTTGGGGGGGGCCAATCAAGAGACCCAGTACTTC; CDR3 protein: CASSLGGANQETQYF
D gene: .; V gene: TRBV18; clone size: once; J gene: TRBJ2-7; CDR3 DNA: TGTGCCAGCTCACCCCGTAGCCACTACGAGCAGTACTTC; CDR3 protein: CASSPRSHYEQYF
D gene: .; V gene: TRBV6-1; clone size: .; J gene: TRBJ2-2; CDR3 DNA: TGTGCCAGCAGTGTTTCGTTAGGTTATAGGACCGGGGAGCTGTTTTTT; CDR3 protein: CASSVSLGYRTGELFF
D gene: .; V gene: TRBV5-8; clone size: .; J gene: TRBJ1-6; CDR3 DNA: TGTGCCAGCAGCTTCTTGTTTAACAACCTCCCAAATTCACCCCTCCACTTT; CDR3 protein: CASSFLFNNLPNSPLHF
D gene: .; V gene: TRBV6-5; clone size: .; J gene: TRBJ1-6; CDR3 DNA: TGTGCCAGCTCTGGGGTTGACCCATCACCCCTCCACTTT; CDR3 protein: CASSGVDPSPLHF
D gene: TRBD2; V gene: TRBV18; clone size: .; J gene: TRBJ2-5; CDR3 DNA: TGTGCCAGCTCACCAACGGCGGGAGCGGAGACCCAGTACTTC; CDR3 protein: CASSPTAGAETQYF
D gene: .; V gene: TRBV15; clone size: .; J gene: TRBJ1-4; CDR3 DNA: TGTGCCACCAGCAGAGCAATAGTTGAAAAACTGTTTTTT; CDR3 protein: CATSRAIVEKLFF
D gene: TRBD2; V gene: TRBV10-2; clone size: .; J gene: TRBJ2-5; CDR3 DNA: TGCGCCAGCAGTTTAGCGGGGGGCCTCCAAGAGACCCAGTACTTC; CDR3 protein: CASSLAGGLQETQYF
D gene: .; V gene: TRBV6-4; clone size: .; J gene: TRBJ2-6; CDR3 DNA: TGTGCCAGCAGTGACTCTGGGGACGGGGCCAACGTCCTGACTTTC; CDR3 protein: CASSDSGDGANVLTF
D gene: .; V gene: TRBV9; clone size: .; J gene: TRBJ1-2; CDR3 DNA: TGTGCCAGCAGCGTAGAAGCCCGGGGGAACAACTATGGCTACACCTTC; CDR3 protein: CASSVEARGNNYGYTF
D gene: .; V gene: TRBV2; clone size: .; J gene: TRBJ1-4; CDR3 DNA: TGTGCCAGCAGTGAAGGGACGGCTAATGAAAAACTGTTTTTT; CDR3 protein: CASSEGTANEKLFF
D gene: .; V gene: TRBV5-4; clone size: .; J gene: TRBJ1-6; CDR3 DNA: TGTGCCAGCAGCCCGACCGGGACGGGCAATTCACCCCTCCACTTT; CDR3 protein: CASSPTGTGNSPLHF
D gene: .; V gene: TRBV5-6; clone size: once; J gene: TRBJ2-7; CDR3 DNA: TGTGCCAGCAGCTTGGTGAGGAGCGAGCAGTACTTC; CDR3 protein: CASSLVRSEQYF
D gene: .; V gene: TRBV5-5; clone size: .; J gene: TRBJ2-5; CDR3 DNA: TGTGCCAGCAGCCCCGGAACTGGGGAGCGTAGGGAGACCCAGTACTTC; CDR3 protein: CASSPGTGERRETQYF
D gene: TRBD1; V gene: TRBV5-1; clone size: .; J gene: TRBJ1-2; CDR3 DNA: TGCGCCAGCAGCTCGGCAGGGGGGATGTATGGCTACACCTTC; CDR3 protein: CASSSAGGMYGYTF
D gene: TRBD1; V gene: TRBV15; clone size: .; J gene: TRBJ2-1; CDR3 DNA: TGTGCCACCAGCCAAGACAGGGGTACCTACAATGAGCAGTTCTTC; CDR3 protein: CATSQDRGTYNEQFF
D gene: .; V gene: TRBV5-6; clone size: .; J gene: TRBJ1-2; CDR3 DNA: TGTGCCAGCAGCTTCCGGGACACCTCTAACTATGGCTACACCTTC; CDR3 protein: CASSFRDTSNYGYTF
D gene: .; V gene: TRBV29-1; clone size: once; J gene: TRBJ2-3; CDR3 DNA: TGCACCTATGGGGGCATCCGGGGGGATACGCAGTATTTT; CDR3 protein: CTYGGIRGDTQYF
D gene: .; V gene: TRBV11-2; clone size: .; J gene: TRBJ1-1; CDR3 DNA: TGTGCCAGCACCCTGGGACGGCTGAACACTGAAGCTTTCTTT; CDR3 protein: CASTLGRLNTEAFF
D gene: .; V gene: TRBV28; clone size: .; J gene: TRBJ2-7; CDR3 DNA: TGTGCCAGCAGTCTAGGGGGGGGTAGGGCGTACGAGCAGTACTTC; CDR3 protein: CASSLGGGRAYEQYF
D gene: .; V gene: TRBV5-1; clone size: .; J gene: TRBJ1-6; CDR3 DNA: TGCGCCAGCAGCCCAGAGGGAATGGCACATTCACCCCTCCACTTT; CDR3 protein: CASSPEGMAHSPLHF
D gene: .; V gene: TRBV29-1; clone size: .; J gene: TRBJ2-1; CDR3 DNA: TGCAGCGTTGCAAAGGGATACATCGACAATGAGCAGTTCTTC; CDR3 protein: CSVAKGYIDNEQFF
D gene: .; V gene: TRBV30; clone size: .; J gene: TRBJ2-2; CDR3 DNA: TGTGCCTGGAGTGTGGGGCGTGGCACCGGGGAGCTGTTTTTT; CDR3 protein: CAWSVGRGTGELFF
D gene: TRBD1; V gene: TRBV5-4; clone size: .; J gene: TRBJ1-2; CDR3 DNA: TGTGCCAGCAGCTTGACCTTGGGACAGTCCTATGGCTACACCTTC; CDR3 protein: CASSLTLGQSYGYTF
D gene: .; V gene: TRBV4-3; clone size: .; J gene: TRBJ1-3; CDR3 DNA: TGCGCCAGCAGCCCAGAGGCAGGGGAAGGCTCTGGAAACACCATATATTTT; CDR3 protein: CASSPEAGEGSGNTIYF
D gene: .; V gene: TRBV27; clone size: .; J gene: TRBJ1-2; CDR3 DNA: TGTGCCAGCAGTCCACGACGGAACCTCTATGGCTACACCTTC; CDR3 protein: CASSPRRNLYGYTF
D gene: TRBD2; V gene: TRBV27; clone size: .; J gene: TRBJ2-7; CDR3 DNA: TGTGCCAGCAGAGGACTAGAGAACTACGAGCAGTACTTC; CDR3 protein: CASRGLENYEQYF
D gene: TRBD2; V gene: TRBV5-1; clone size: .; J gene: TRBJ2-5; CDR3 DNA: TGCGCCAGCAGCTTCCGGACGGGAGGCCAAGAGACCCAGTACTTC; CDR3 protein: CASSFRTGGQETQYF
D gene: .; V gene: TRBV9; clone size: once; J gene: TRBJ1-1; CDR3 DNA: TGTGCCAGCACCTATGGTTTGTCGAACACTGAAGCTTTCTTT; CDR3 protein: CASTYGLSNTEAFF
D gene: .; V gene: TRBV9; clone size: .; J gene: TRBJ2-6; CDR3 DNA: TGTGCCAGCAGCGTGACACCACGAGTCCTTCCCGGGGCCAACGTCCTGACTTTC; CDR3 protein: CASSVTPRVLPGANVLTF
D gene: TRBD1; V gene: TRBV30; clone size: .; J gene: TRBJ2-3; CDR3 DNA: TGTGCCTGGAGCTACAGGGGAACGCAGTATTTT; CDR3 protein: CAWSYRGTQYF
D gene: .; V gene: TRBV27; clone size: .; J gene: TRBJ1-2; CDR3 DNA: TGTGCCAGCAGTTTCGACTATGGCTACACCTTC; CDR3 protein: CASSFDYGYTF
D gene: .; V gene: TRBV6-5; clone size: .; J gene: TRBJ1-1; CDR3 DNA: TGTGCCAGCACCCCGGGGACATCGAACACTGAAGCTTTCTTT; CDR3 protein: CASTPGTSNTEAFF
D gene: .; V gene: TRBV10-2; clone size: .; J gene: TRBJ2-7; CDR3 DNA: TGCGCCAGCAGTGACACAGGGACCTACGAGCAGTACTTC; CDR3 protein: CASSDTGTYEQYF
D gene: .; V gene: TRBV9; clone size: once; J gene: TRBJ1-2; CDR3 DNA: TGTGCCAGCAGCGTAGGTAGGAGTTTCACCTTC; CDR3 protein: CASSVGRSFTF
D gene: .; V gene: TRBV10-3; clone size: .; J gene: TRBJ1-4; CDR3 DNA: TGTGCCATCAGTGTAAAGTCTGGTGAAAAACTGTTTTTT; CDR3 protein: CAISVKSGEKLFF
D gene: .; V gene: TRBV28; clone size: .; J gene: TRBJ2-2; CDR3 DNA: TGTGCCAGCAGCCCCGGGGGGAACACCGGGGAGCTGTTTTTT; CDR3 protein: CASSPGGNTGELFF
D gene: TRBD2; V gene: TRBV7-9; clone size: .; J gene: TRBJ2-7; CDR3 DNA: TGTGCCAGCAGCTCCTGGGGAGCGGGAAGTCTCGGGACCTACGAGCAGTACTTC; CDR3 protein: CASSSWGAGSLGTYEQYF
D gene: .; V gene: TRBV27; clone size: .; J gene: TRBJ1-1; CDR3 DNA: TGTGCCAGCAGTTTGGGAACCGGGGGCACTGAAGCTTTCTTT; CDR3 protein: CASSLGTGGTEAFF
D gene: .; V gene: TRBV27; clone size: .; J gene: TRBJ1-6; CDR3 DNA: TGTGCCAGCAGTTTTGGAAGCGGGGTCGGATCACCCCTCCACTTT; CDR3 protein: CASSFGSGVGSPLHF
D gene: .; V gene: TRBV4-1; clone size: .; J gene: TRBJ2-3; CDR3 DNA: TGCGCCAGCAGCTCAGCGGCGGCGGCAGATACGCAGTATTTT; CDR3 protein: CASSSAAAADTQYF
D gene: TRBD2; V gene: TRBV28; clone size: .; J gene: TRBJ2-3; CDR3 DNA: TGTGCCAGCAGTTCCCGTGGGGCGGGAGTCGGGACAGATACGCAGTATTTT; CDR3 protein: CASSSRGAGVGTDTQYF
D gene: .; V gene: TRBV2; clone size: .; J gene: TRBJ2-7; CDR3 DNA: TGTGCCGGGACCGGGACACTCTCCTACGAGCAGTACTTC; CDR3 protein: CAGTGTLSYEQYF